This note documents a single TCR beta chain sequence. Its antigen is undetermined. This CDR3 comprises 13 residues. The germline V gene has CDR1 KGHSH and CDR2 LQKENI. Trimming cost V 6 bases and J 4 bases, with 12 bases left between them. This record comes from a study of T cell repertoires in ileal Crohn's disease. About the research overall: At surgery, about 38% of patients smoked, with median disease duration about eight years.

TCRB immunosequencing input was roughly 500 nanograms of biopsy DNA per sample. TCRdb keeps only in-frame clones here, not all; method: immunoSEQ multiplex PCR. The data hold fewer than 5,500 clones, with approximately 78% observed a single time. Study-level findings and limits: Compared with non-smokers, active smokers at surgery showed more clonal expansions. Endoscopic recurrence occurred in every patient whose clonality exceeded 26.8%.

The sequence was obtained from an adult with Crohn's disease. This rearrangement joins TRBV18 to TRBJ1-1, with a tentative D call TRBD1 (5 bases). Material for sequencing was ileal tissue. This CDR3 is CASSLSGPTEAFF. The CDR3 DNA reads TGTGCCAGCTCGTTGTCGGGGCCCACTGAAGCTTTCTTT.